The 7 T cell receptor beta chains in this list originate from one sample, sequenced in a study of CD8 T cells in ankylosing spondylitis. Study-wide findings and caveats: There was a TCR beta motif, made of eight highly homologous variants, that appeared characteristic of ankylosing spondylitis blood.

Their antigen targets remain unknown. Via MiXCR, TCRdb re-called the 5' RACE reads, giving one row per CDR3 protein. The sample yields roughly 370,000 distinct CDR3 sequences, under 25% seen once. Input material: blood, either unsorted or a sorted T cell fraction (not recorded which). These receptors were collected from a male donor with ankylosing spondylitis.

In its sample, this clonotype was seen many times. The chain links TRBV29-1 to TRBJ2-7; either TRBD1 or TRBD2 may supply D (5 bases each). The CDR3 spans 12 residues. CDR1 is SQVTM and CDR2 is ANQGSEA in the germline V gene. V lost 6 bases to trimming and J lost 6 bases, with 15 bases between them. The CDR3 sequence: CSVDPRDGEQYF. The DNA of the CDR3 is TGCAGCGTCGATCCCCGGGACGGCGAGCAGTACTTC.

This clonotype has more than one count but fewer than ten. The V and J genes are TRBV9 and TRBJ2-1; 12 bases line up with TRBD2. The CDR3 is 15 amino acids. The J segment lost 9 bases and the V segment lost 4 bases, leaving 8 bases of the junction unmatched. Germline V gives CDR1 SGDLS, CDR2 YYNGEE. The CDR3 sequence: CASSPGLAGTSEQFF. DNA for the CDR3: TGTGCCAGCAGCCCAGGACTAGCGGGAACGAGTGAGCAGTTCTTC.

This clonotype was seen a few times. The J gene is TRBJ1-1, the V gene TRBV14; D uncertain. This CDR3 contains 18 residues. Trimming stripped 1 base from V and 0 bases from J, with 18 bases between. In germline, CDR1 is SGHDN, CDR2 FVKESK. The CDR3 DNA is TGTGCCAGCAGCCAAGTATACGGGCCCGGTCCGGTGAACACTGAAGCTTTCTTT. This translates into CASSQVYGPGPVNTEAFF.

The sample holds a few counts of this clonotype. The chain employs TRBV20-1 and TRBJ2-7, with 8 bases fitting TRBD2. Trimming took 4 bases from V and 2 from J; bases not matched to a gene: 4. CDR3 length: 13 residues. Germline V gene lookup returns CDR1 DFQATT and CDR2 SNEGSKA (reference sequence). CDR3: CSATWRGAYEQYF. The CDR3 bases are TGCAGTGCTACCTGGCGGGGGGCCTACGAGCAGTACTTC.

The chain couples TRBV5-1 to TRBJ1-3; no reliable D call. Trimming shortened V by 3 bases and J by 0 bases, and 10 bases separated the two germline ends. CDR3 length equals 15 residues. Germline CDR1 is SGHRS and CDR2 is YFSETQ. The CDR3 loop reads CASSSSGSSGNTIYF. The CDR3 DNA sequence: TGCGCCAGCAGCTCCTCGGGGAGCTCTGGAAACACCATATATTTT.

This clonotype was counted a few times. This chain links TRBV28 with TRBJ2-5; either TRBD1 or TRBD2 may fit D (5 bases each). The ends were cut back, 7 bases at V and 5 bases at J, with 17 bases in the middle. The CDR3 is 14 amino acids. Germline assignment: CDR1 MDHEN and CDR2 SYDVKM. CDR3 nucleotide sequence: TGTGCCAGCAACGGGACGCCGAGTACGGAGACCCAGTACTTC. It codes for CASNGTPSTETQYF.

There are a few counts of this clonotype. The CDR3 DNA reads as TGTGCCAGCAGCTACGTGTATAGAAGCTCCTACAATGAGCAGTTCTTC. Amino acids: CASSYVYRSSYNEQFF. The genes are TRBV6-5 and TRBJ2-1, with D unresolved. This CDR3 is built from 16 residues. Trimming removed 6 bases from V and 0 bases from J, with 15 bases in between. Germline V lookup: CDR1 MNHEY, CDR2 SVGAGI.